This T cell receptor beta chain was found in a study of blood T cell repertoires in COVID-19. Study-wide background: COVID-19 samples, acute and convalescent, were from the United States, Italy and Spain. PBMCs, B-cell-depleted T cells, or T cells were the source of the cDNA or gDNA that made up the material.

Germline V gene lookup returns CDR1 LGHDT and CDR2 YNNKEL (reference sequence). This CDR3 spans 15 amino acids. Regarding this clone: Relative to the germline gene, one junction end is altered; a read error may explain this.

Per the original methods: Estimation of nucleated cell counts relied on the amplification of reference gene primers. Clones were sequenced by immunoSEQ multiplex PCR, and TCRdb holds only the in-frame ones, with some missing. The V and J calls and clone size come from that table; D and trimming were worked out from the DNA. The table records about 280,000 clones, about 82% of them present only once. This TCR was sampled from a man aged 50-60 years with active or convalescent COVID-19. The chain combines TRBV3-1 (or the pseudogene TRBV3-2) with TRBJ2-1; the match to TRBD2 covers 7 bases. Material for sequencing was peripheral blood. In DNA form, the CDR3 reads TGTGCCAGCAGCCAAGATGGGGGGGGAGCGACTAGGACGGTCTTC. This codes for CASSQDGGGATRTVF.